The present T cell receptor (beta chain) was sequenced within a study of naive CD8 T cells in extremely preterm neonates. Points from the study as a whole: Preterm infants showed shorter CDR3s, fewer N additions and less trimming than older groups. Preterm neonates shared more CDR3 nucleotide sequences (around 2.7%) than older groups. Preterm neonates had significantly lower iChao1 richness than other age groups.

Produced via immunoSEQ multiplex PCR; TCRdb's table is partial and in-frame only. Among about 23,000 clones, approximately 89% were seen once, and the ten largest hold 0.75% to 0.95%. Extremely preterm deliveries at roughly 23-27 weeks of gestation provided the preterm samples. The sample holds sorted live naive CD8+ CD45RA+CCR7+ T cells. Each sample had roughly 20,000–100,000 sorted naive CD8+ T cells. Of note for this clone: Antigen unknown.

The V end was cut by 6 bases, the J end by 0 bases, with 14 bases between. CDR3 length: 15 amino acids. Germline V CDR1 and CDR2: SGDLS, YYNGEE. This TCR was sampled from a boy who was born preterm. The sample taken for sequencing was naive CD8+ T cells from cord blood. V and J are TRBV9 and TRBJ2-3; D is possibly TRBD2 (6 bases). The CDR3 is CASTTGDFSTDTQYF. For the CDR3, the DNA is TGTGCCAGCACTACGGGGGACTTCAGCACAGATACGCAGTATTTT.